This section outlines one T cell receptor beta chain sequence together with its context. Antigen specificity is unknown. Other DNA variants within this sample encode the same CDR3. This record comes from a study of beta chain features in type 1 diabetes. General study points: Moderately but significantly shorter TCRB CDR3s were found in Type 1 diabetes patients in all four CD4+ subsets.

Per germline, CDR1 SGHRS and CDR2 YFSETQ. The CDR3 has 14 amino acids. V lost 5 bases, J lost 5 bases, and 5 bases stayed unmatched. Sequencing targeted expressed TCRB transcripts, as all isolated RNA had been reverse transcribed. The repertoire was sequenced with immunoSEQ multiplex PCR; TCRdb's copy has only in-frame clones and lacks some. The sample has 200,000 to 250,000 clones; roughly 14% are singletons. Sequenced input: naive CD4+ T cells from blood. The rearrangement links TRBV5-1 to TRBJ2-1, with 9 bases aligning to TRBD1. This TCR derives from a man aged 25-45 years with type 1 diabetes. CDR3 nucleotide sequence: TGCGCCAGCAGTCCAGGGACAGGGAACAATGAGCAGTTCTTC. Residues: CASSPGTGNNEQFF.